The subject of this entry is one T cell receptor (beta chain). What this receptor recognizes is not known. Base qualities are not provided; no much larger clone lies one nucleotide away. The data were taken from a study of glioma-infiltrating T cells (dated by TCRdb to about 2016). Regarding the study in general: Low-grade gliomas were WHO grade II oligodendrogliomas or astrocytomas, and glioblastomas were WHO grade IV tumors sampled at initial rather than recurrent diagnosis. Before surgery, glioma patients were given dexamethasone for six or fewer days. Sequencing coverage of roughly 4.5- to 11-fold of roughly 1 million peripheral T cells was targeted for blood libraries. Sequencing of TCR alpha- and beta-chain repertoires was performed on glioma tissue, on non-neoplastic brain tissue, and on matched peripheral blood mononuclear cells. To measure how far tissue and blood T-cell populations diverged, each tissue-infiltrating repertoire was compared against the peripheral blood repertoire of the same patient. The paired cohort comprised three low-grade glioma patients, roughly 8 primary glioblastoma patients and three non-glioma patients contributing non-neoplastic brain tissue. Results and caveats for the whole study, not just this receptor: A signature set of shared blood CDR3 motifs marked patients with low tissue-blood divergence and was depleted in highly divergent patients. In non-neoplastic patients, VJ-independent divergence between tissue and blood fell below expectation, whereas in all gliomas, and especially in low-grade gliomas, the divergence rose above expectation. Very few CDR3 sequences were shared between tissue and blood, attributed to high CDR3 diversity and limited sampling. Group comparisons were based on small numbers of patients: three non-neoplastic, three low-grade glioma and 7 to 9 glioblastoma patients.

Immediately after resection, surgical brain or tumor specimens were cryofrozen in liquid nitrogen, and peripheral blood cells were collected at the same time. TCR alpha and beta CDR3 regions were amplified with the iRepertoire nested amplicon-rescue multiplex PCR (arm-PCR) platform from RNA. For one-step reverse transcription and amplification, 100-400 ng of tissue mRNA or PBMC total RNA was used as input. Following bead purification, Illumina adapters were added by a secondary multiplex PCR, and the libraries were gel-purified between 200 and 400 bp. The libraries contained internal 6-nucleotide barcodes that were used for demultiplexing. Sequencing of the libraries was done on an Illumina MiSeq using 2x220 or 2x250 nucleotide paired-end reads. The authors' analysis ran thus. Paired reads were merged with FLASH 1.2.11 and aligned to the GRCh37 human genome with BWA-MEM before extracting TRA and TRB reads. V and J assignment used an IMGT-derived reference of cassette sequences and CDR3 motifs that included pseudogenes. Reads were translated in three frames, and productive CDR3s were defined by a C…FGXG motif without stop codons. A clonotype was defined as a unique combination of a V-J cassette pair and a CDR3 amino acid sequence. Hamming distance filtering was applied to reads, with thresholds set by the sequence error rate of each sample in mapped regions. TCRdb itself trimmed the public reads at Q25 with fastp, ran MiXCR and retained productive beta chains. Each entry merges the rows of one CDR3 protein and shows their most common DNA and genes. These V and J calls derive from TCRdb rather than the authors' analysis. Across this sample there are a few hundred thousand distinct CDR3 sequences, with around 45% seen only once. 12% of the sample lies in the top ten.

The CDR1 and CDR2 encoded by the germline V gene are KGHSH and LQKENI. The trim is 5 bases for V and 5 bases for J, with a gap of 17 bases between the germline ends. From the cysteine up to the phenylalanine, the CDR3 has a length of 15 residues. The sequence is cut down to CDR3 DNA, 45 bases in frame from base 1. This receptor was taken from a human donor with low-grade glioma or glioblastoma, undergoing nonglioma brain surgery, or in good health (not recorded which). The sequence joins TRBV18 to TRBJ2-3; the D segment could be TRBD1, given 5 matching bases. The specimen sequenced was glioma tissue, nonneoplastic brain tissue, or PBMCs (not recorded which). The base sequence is TGTGCCAGCTCATCACGACAGAGGCGGATAGATACGCAGTATTTT. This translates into CASSSRQRRIDTQYF.